This TCR beta chain emerged from a study of blood T cells in healthy people across ages. CDR1 is KGHDR, CDR2 SFDVKD, per germline. The CDR3 runs to 11 residues. Trimming stripped 5 bases from V and 5 bases from J, with 5 bases between. Alongside a J-beta primer mix, a sample-barcoded 5' primer served in a second PCR lasting roughly 7 to 11 cycles. TCRdb ran MiXCR on the 5' RACE reads and lists one entry per CDR3 protein. The repertoire holds about 1,800,000 distinct CDR3 sequences, with under 30% as singletons. This clonotype was recorded at least ten times. The chain carries TRBV24-1 and TRBJ2-5; D is ambiguous. Material for sequencing was blood. The TCR sequence derives from a woman aged 25 to 45 in good health. The CDR3 nucleotides read TGTGCCACCAGTGTGGGGGAGACCCAGTACTTC. Translating it yields CATSVGETQYF.